These 26 T cell receptor beta chains were sequenced from one sample in a study of PD-1 blockade in classical Hodgkin lymphoma (dated by TCRdb to the early 2020s). Sample time point, as interpreted from the label and publication: cycle 4 day 1 (C4D1), after more than five weeks of nivolumab. Every trial patient had relapsed following autologous stem cell transplantation, and prior brentuximab vedotin exposure was what differed among cohorts A, B and C. Libraries were made using the immunoSEQ multiplex PCR assay. Sourced from immuneACCESS, this table was stored by TCRdb with only in-frame sequences that have V and J called. A share of the clones is absent; for the studies checked, an unresolved V gene accounts for under half, and the remainder has no known explanation. Present in this sample are around 60,000 clones, roughly 89% of which were seen just once. The ten largest clonotypes hold about 9.3% of the sample.

The material was peripheral blood mononuclear cells (PBMCs), obtained before the fourth cycle of nivolumab. Every receptor here comes from a human donor with classical Hodgkin lymphoma.

This sequence joins TRBV29-1 and TRBJ2-7; weak D call: TRBD2 (5 bases). The CDR3 contains 12 residues. Germline V gene data show CDR1 as SQVTM and CDR2 as ANQGSEA. Between the trimmed V and J ends, which lost 6 bases and 0 bases, there was a span of 9 bases. Here the CDR3 DNA reads TGCAGCGTGGAGGTTCCCTCCTACGAGCAGTACTTC. Translating it yields CSVEVPSYEQYF.

For the CDR3, the DNA is TGTGCCAGCAGCTTACAAGCTAGCGGGGGCAAAAACATTCAGTACTTC. The encoded protein is CASSLQASGGKNIQYF. This chain joins TRBV7-6 and TRBJ2-4; 10 bases map to TRBD2. This CDR3 has 16 amino acids. V was pared by 2 bases and J by 3 bases, with 4 bases of the junction left unmatched. Germline-derived CDR1 and CDR2 are SGHVS and FNYEAQ.

The chain has TRBV7-8 and TRBJ1-5; possible D gene TRBD1, 5 bases. There are 15 residues in the CDR3. Per the germline V gene, CDR1 is SGHVS and CDR2 is FQNEAQ. The V and J ends lost 5 bases and 2 bases respectively, with 13 bases between them. CDR3 nucleotides: TGTGCCAGCAGCGCCGGGGACCTGGGCAATCAGCCCCAGCATTTT. The encoded protein is CASSAGDLGNQPQHF.

This sequence joins TRBV7-9 and TRBJ2-2, with 7 bases identical to TRBD1. The CDR3 length is 16 residues. In germline, CDR1 is SEHNR, CDR2 FQNEAQ (reference sequence). V was pared by 3 bases and J by 1 base, with 5 bases of the junction left unmatched. The CDR3 spells CASSFKRTGNTGELFF. The CDR3 DNA sequence: TGTGCCAGCAGCTTCAAGCGGACAGGGAACACCGGGGAGCTGTTTTTT. The whole variable domain, filled in from reference TRBV7-9 and TRBJ2-2, reads DTGVSQNPRHKITKRGQNVTFRCDPISEHNRLYWYRQTLGQGPEFLTYFQNEAQLEKSRLLSDRFSAERPKGSFSTLEIQRTEQGDSAMYLCASSFKRTGNTGELFFGEGSRLTVL.

This rearrangement joins TRBV28 to TRBJ1-1; D might be TRBD1 (6 bases). This CDR3 is built from 19 residues. Trimming left V 6 bases short and J 2 bases short, with 28 bases between. Germline V gene lookup returns CDR1 MDHEN and CDR2 SYDVKM. CDR3 sequence: CASSIPIHLDRPVNTEAFF. CDR3 DNA sequence: TGTGCCAGCAGCATACCTATCCACCTCGACAGGCCAGTAAACACTGAAGCTTTCTTT.

This clone appeared a single time. The chain is built from TRBV7-8 and TRBJ2-5; 7 bases align to TRBD1. The CDR3 contains 15 residues. V lost 1 base to trimming and J lost 1 base; unmatched junction nucleotides: 3. CDR1 and CDR2 (germline): SGHVS, FQNEAQ. CDR3 sequence reads: CASSLGQGLQETQYF. The CDR3 DNA reads TGTGCCAGCAGCTTAGGACAGGGCCTCCAAGAGACCCAGTACTTC. Looking up the rest from reference TRBV7-8 and TRBJ2-5 gives the full variable domain: GAGVSQSPRYKVAKRGQDVALRCDPISGHVSLFWYQQALGQGPEFLTYFQNEAQLDKSGLPSDRFFAERPEGSVSTLKIQRTQQEDSAVYLCASSLGQGLQETQYFGPGTRLLVL.

The J gene is TRBJ2-1, the V gene TRBV27; 7 bases align to TRBD1. After removal of 10 bases from V and 9 bases from J, the junction contained 12 bases not matched to a gene. This CDR3 comprises 13 residues. The germline CDR1 and CDR2 sequences are MNHEY and SMNVEV (reference sequence). In nucleotides, the CDR3 is TGTGCCACCCGAGGGGGCCAGGTCGGTGAGCAGTTCTTC. Translated: CATRGGQVGEQFF.

V is TRBV6-6 and J is TRBJ2-7; no clear D gene. The CDR3 is made up of 12 amino acids. Trimming took off 1 base at V and 7 bases at J, with 8 bases between the two ends. The germline gives CDR1 MNHNY, CDR2 SVGAGI (reference sequence). CDR3 residues: CASSYLGNEQYF. The CDR3, as DNA: TGTGCCAGCAGTTACTTGGGAAATGAGCAGTACTTC.

This chain uses TRBV6-6 with TRBJ2-5; D might be TRBD2 (5 bases). Germline values: CDR1 MNHNY, CDR2 SVGAGI (reference sequence). The CDR3 is made up of 15 amino acids. The V end lost 7 bases, the J end lost 3 bases, and 18 bases lay between the germline ends. The CDR3 DNA sequence: TGTGCCAGCAAGTTTAGGCAGGTCGGGGAAGAGACCCAGTACTTC. Protein sequence: CASKFRQVGEETQYF.

The rearrangement joins TRBV6-6 to TRBJ1-5; 10 nucleotides agree with TRBD1. CDR1 is MNHNY, CDR2 SVGAGI, per germline (reference sequence). V lost 8 bases and J lost 11; bases outside the gene matches: 9. This CDR3 has 13 amino acids. The CDR3 here is CASAGTGVSSQHF. Written as DNA, the CDR3 is TGTGCCAGCGCCGGGACAGGGGTTTCGTCCCAGCATTTT.

This chain joins TRBV6-4 and TRBJ2-1; 10 nucleotides match TRBD1. Germline V CDR1 and CDR2: MRHNA, SNTAGT. The CDR3 loop spans 17 amino acids. The J segment lost 3 bases and the V segment lost 4 bases, leaving 9 bases of the junction unmatched. The CDR3: CASSAGQGTGLYNEQFF. CDR3 sequence (DNA): TGTGCCAGCAGTGCGGGACAGGGGACAGGTCTCTACAATGAGCAGTTCTTC.

V usage is TRBV14 and J usage is TRBJ1-1; 8 nucleotides align to TRBD1. Trimming cost V 4 bases and J 0 bases; bases outside gene matches: 4. CDR3 size: 15 residues. Germline V lookup: CDR1 SGHDN, CDR2 FVKESK. Here the CDR3 DNA reads TGTGCCAGCAGCCGACGGACAGGGATGAACACTGAAGCTTTCTTT. Protein: CASSRRTGMNTEAFF.

This clone was seen a single time. This sequence joins TRBV5-1 and TRBJ2-7, with D perhaps matching TRBD1 (5 bases). The V gene's germline CDR1 is SGHRS and CDR2 YFSETQ. The CDR3 is 15 residues long. V lost 0 bases to trimming and J lost 3 bases, with 13 bases between them. The CDR3 loop reads CASSLAQGLLYEQYF. CDR3 sequence (DNA): TGCGCCAGCAGCTTGGCGCAGGGTTTACTCTACGAGCAGTACTTC.

The chain couples TRBV28 to TRBJ1-5, with 7 bases aligning to TRBD1. V lost 5 bases, J lost 0 bases, and 4 bases stayed unmatched. The CDR3 spans 15 residues. Germline V gene lookup returns CDR1 MDHEN and CDR2 SYDVKM. In nucleotides, the CDR3 is TGTGCCAGCAGTCTAAACAGGGGTAGCAATCAGCCCCAGCATTTT. Its translation is CASSLNRGSNQPQHF.

The V and J genes are TRBV7-8 and TRBJ1-4, with a possible D match to TRBD1 (6 bases). The CDR3 covers 13 residues. Germline lookup yields CDR1 SGHVS and CDR2 FQNEAQ. V was pared by 7 bases and J by 5 bases, with 11 bases between. In nucleotides, the CDR3 is TGTGCCAGCAACCGGGACACGAATGAAAAACTGTTTTTT. Translating it yields CASNRDTNEKLFF.

The chain has TRBV5-6 and TRBJ1-1; weak D call: TRBD1 (5 bases). Germline CDR1 SGHDT, CDR2 YYEEEE. The CDR3 extends over 16 amino acids. Trimming pared 1 base from V and 1 base from J, leaving 14 bases between. The CDR3, as DNA: TGTGCCAGCAGCTTGCAGACAGCGAGCCCGAACACTGAAGCTTTCTTT. Its protein product is CASSLQTASPNTEAFF. Combining the CDR3 with reference TRBV5-6 and TRBJ1-1 gives the whole variable domain DAGVTQSPTHLIKTRGQQVTLRCSPKSGHDTVSWYQQALGQGPQFIFQYYEEEERQRGNFPDRFSGHQFPNYSSELNVNALLLGDSALYLCASSLQTASPNTEAFFGQGTRLTVV.

DNA for the CDR3: TGTGCCAGCAGTTCGGGAGGGAACACTGAAGCTTTCTTT. It yields the protein CASSSGGNTEAFF. The chain joins TRBV6-5 to TRBJ1-1, with D uncertain. Germline V CDR1 and CDR2: MNHEY, SVGAGI. Trimming removed 4 bases at V and 1 base at J, with 7 bases between. The CDR3 has 13 amino acids.

The V call is TRBV11-2, the J call TRBJ2-7; D unclear. The germline V gene encodes CDR1 SGHAT and CDR2 FQNNGV. The CDR3 is 15 amino acids. V dropped 7 bases and J dropped 3 bases, with 19 bases sitting between them. The chain's CDR3 is CASTLSRQPYYEQYF. For the CDR3, the DNA is TGTGCCAGCACCCTTTCGAGGCAGCCGTACTACGAGCAGTACTTC.

The V call is TRBV10-3, the J call TRBJ1-6; D is unclear. Germline lookup yields CDR1 ENHRY and CDR2 SYGVKD. The CDR3 has 14 residues. V was clipped by 5 bases and J by 8 bases, with 13 bases between them. As DNA, the CDR3 is TGTGCCATCAGTAAAGGGATCGAAGATTCACCCCTCCACTTT. The encoded protein is CAISKGIEDSPLHF.

The V gene is TRBV6-1, the J gene TRBJ2-7; 7 bases agree with TRBD2. The CDR3 length is 14 residues. Germline V gene sequence: CDR1 MNHNS, CDR2 SASEGT. Trimming removed 6 bases from V and 3 bases from J; junction bases left unmatched: 8. For the CDR3, the DNA is TGTGCCAGCAGAAGGGAGGGGAGGGACTACGAGCAGTACTTC. Translation: CASRREGRDYEQYF.

Written as DNA, the CDR3 is TGTGCCAGCAGTGGCTGGGGCACAGGCTACACCTTC. Translation gives CASSGWGTGYTF. The V gene is TRBV27, the J gene TRBJ1-2; a weak D match, TRBD1 (5 bases). CDR1 is MNHEY, CDR2 SMNVEV, per germline (reference sequence). V lost 5 bases and J 8 bases, leaving 12 bases between the germline ends. The CDR3 consists of 12 residues.

This clone was observed a handful of times. V usage is TRBV27 and J usage is TRBJ2-7; the D gene could be TRBD1 or TRBD2 (6 bases each). CDR3 length: 13 amino acids. The V gene lost 2 bases and the J gene lost 6 bases, with 11 bases spanning the gap. Per germline, CDR1 MNHEY and CDR2 SMNVEV (reference sequence). CDR3 region: CASSLSPGAEQYF. CDR3 coding DNA: TGTGCCAGCAGTTTAAGTCCGGGGGCCGAGCAGTACTTC.

The V call is TRBV27, the J call TRBJ2-3, with 9 bases identical to TRBD2. The CDR3 covers 14 residues. V was clipped by 6 bases and J by 4 bases; unmatched bases: 5. Per the germline V gene, CDR1 is MNHEY and CDR2 is SMNVEV (reference sequence). CDR3 sequence (DNA): TGTGCCAGCAGCCAGCGGGGGGCCCCAGATACGCAGTATTTT. It specifies CASSQRGAPDTQYF.

The gene calls are TRBV12-5 and TRBJ1-2; D not resolved. The ends were cut back, 6 bases at V and 4 bases at J, with 12 bases in the middle. The CDR3 is 13 residues long. Germline-derived CDR1 and CDR2 are LGHNT and FRNRAP. The CDR3 spells CASGGTEIYGYTF. DNA for the CDR3: TGTGCTAGTGGGGGAACAGAGATCTATGGCTACACCTTC.

The chain joins TRBV7-8 to TRBJ2-7; D is undetermined. Germline-derived CDR1 and CDR2 are SGHVS and FQNEAQ. V lost 5 bases and J 5 bases, leaving 13 bases between the germline ends. This CDR3 contains 13 residues. CDR3 coding DNA: TGTGCCAGCAGCCCGGCCCCCTTCCACGAGCAGTACTTC. It encodes CASSPAPFHEQYF.

With respect to this clone: Other DNA sequences in the same sample also yield this CDR3. V gene TRBV2 combines with J gene TRBJ2-3; D is uncertain. Per germline, CDR1 SNHLY and CDR2 FYNNEI. The ends were cut back, 1 base at V and 1 base at J, with 6 bases in the middle. This CDR3 is built from 14 residues. CDR3 amino acids: CASSEEARTDTQYF. The CDR3 bases are TGTGCCAGCAGTGAAGAGGCGCGCACAGATACGCAGTATTTT.